The clone carrying this T cell receptor (beta chain) came up many times. Antigen specificity is unknown. This sample was taken from a study of blood T cells in healthy people across ages. It was around 9 milliliters of peripheral blood that were drawn from each donor. Study-wide results and caveats: A roughly linear fall in TCR beta diversity per million T cells was seen with increasing age. Diversity figures derived from one million T cells were judged to underestimate the true value.

Primers used in a second PCR of about 7 to 12 cycles were a sample-barcoded 5' primer and a J-beta primer mix. Via MiXCR, TCRdb re-called the 5' RACE reads, giving one row per CDR3 protein. The table has 600,000 or so distinct CDR3 sequences, 25% to 30% seen once. CDR3 size: 15 residues. Trimming pared 5 bases from V and 0 bases from J, leaving 8 bases between. Per the germline V gene, CDR1 is LNHNV and CDR2 is YYDKDF (reference sequence). The chain links TRBV15 to TRBJ2-6; maybe TRBD2 (6 bases). The receptor was isolated from an elderly woman in good health. The material sequenced was blood. The CDR3, as DNA: TGTGCCACCAGCCCCGGGGGCTCTGGGGCCAACGTCCTGACTTTC. As protein: CATSPGGSGANVLTF.